What follows are 28 T cell receptor beta chains derived from one specimen sequenced in a study of T cells in narcolepsy. Libraries were prepared by immunoSEQ multiplex PCR; TCRdb keeps only in-frame clonotypes and omits some of them. The table shows nearly 35,000 clones, with roughly 80% occurring only once. Source material: memory (CD45RA-) CD4+ T cells from blood. All receptors derive from a human donor in good health.

Remarks on this clone: Other DNA sequences in this sample translate to the same CDR3. The rearrangement joins TRBV5-1 to TRBJ1-1; tentatively, D is TRBD1 (6 bases). Trimming removed 4 bases from V and 5 bases from J, with 21 bases in between. This CDR3 has 16 residues. In germline, CDR1 is SGHRS, CDR2 YFSETQ. CDR3 residues: CASSEHQRGRGTEAFF. In nucleotides, the CDR3 is TGCGCCAGCAGCGAACACCAACGGGGGCGGGGGACTGAAGCTTTCTTT.

The V gene is TRBV7-8, the J gene TRBJ1-5, with D possibly matching TRBD1 (6 bases). This CDR3 is built from 17 residues. Germline assignment: CDR1 SGHVS and CDR2 FQNEAQ. The V end was cut by 5 bases, the J end by 2 bases, with 19 bases between. CDR3 amino acids: CASSPNSNRAGNQPQHF. DNA of the CDR3: TGTGCCAGCAGCCCCAATTCAAACAGGGCTGGCAATCAGCCCCAGCATTTT.

The chain employs TRBV7-7 and TRBJ1-1, with D possibly being TRBD1 (5 bases). V dropped 5 bases and J dropped 0 bases, with 13 bases sitting between them. Germline V gene sequence: CDR1 SSHAT, CDR2 FNYEAQ (reference sequence). This CDR3 contains 15 residues. The CDR3 sequence: CASSALQELNTEAFF. DNA for the CDR3: TGTGCCAGCAGCGCCCTACAGGAGTTGAACACTGAAGCTTTCTTT.

Worth noting for this clone: The identical CDR3 is also encoded by other nucleotide sequences in the sample. The chain uses TRBV18 and TRBJ2-7, with TRBD1 matching over 9 bases. Germline trimming cut 2 bases from V and 6 bases from J; bases unmatched to any gene: 11. Germline V lookup: CDR1 KGHSH, CDR2 LQKENI. The CDR3 has 16 residues. CDR3 nucleotides: TGTGCCAGCTCACCAGAGGCGACAGGGGGTCGGGGCGAGCAGTACTTC. This encodes CASSPEATGGRGEQYF.

V gene TRBV10-1 combines with J gene TRBJ2-3, with D possibly TRBD2 on 5 matching bases. V gave up 6 bases and J gave up 0 bases, with 13 bases separating them. The germline gives CDR1 WNHNN, CDR2 SYGVQD (reference sequence). The CDR3 runs 15 residues. The CDR3 is CASRRGSGSTDTQYF. DNA of the CDR3: TGCGCCAGCAGACGCGGCAGCGGAAGCACAGATACGCAGTATTTT.

The chain recombines TRBV11-2 with TRBJ2-7; 7 nucleotides agree with TRBD2. Trimming cost V 4 bases and J 4 bases; bases outside gene matches: 16. The CDR3 covers 17 residues. The V gene's germline CDR1 is SGHAT and CDR2 FQNNGV. The DNA of the CDR3 is TGTGCCAGCAGCTCCCTTAGAGGGAGGGCCCTCTTGTACGAGCAGTACTTC. This sequence encodes CASSSLRGRALLYEQYF.

The V call is TRBV5-1, the J call TRBJ2-3; TRBD1 or TRBD2 may be the D gene (6 bases each). V lost 7 bases, J lost 2 bases, and 14 bases lay in between. CDR1 and CDR2 (germline): SGHRS, YFSETQ. The CDR3 totals 14 residues. CDR3 bases: TGCGCCAGCTGGGGCGGGACAAACACAGATACGCAGTATTTT. Its translation: CASWGGTNTDTQYF. The full variable domain, in which reference TRBV5-1 and TRBJ2-3 provide the parts outside the CDR3, is KAGVTQTPRYLIKTRGQQVTLSCSPISGHRSVSWYQQTPGQGLQFLFEYFSETQRNKGNFPGRFSGRQFSNSRSEMNVSTLELGDSALYLCASWGGTNTDTQYFGPGTRLTVL.

The chain recombines TRBV19 with TRBJ1-5; no firm D call. This CDR3 is 12 amino acids long. Trimming removed 5 bases from V and 0 bases from J, with 2 bases in between. The V gene's germline CDR1 is LNHDA and CDR2 SQIVND (reference sequence). CDR3 amino acids: CASSYSNQPQHF. CDR3 DNA: TGTGCCAGTAGTTATAGCAATCAGCCCCAGCATTTT.

The rearrangement joins TRBV18 to TRBJ1-6, with a weak D call TRBD1 (5 bases). Between the trimmed V and J ends, which lost 2 bases and 8 bases, there was a span of 16 bases. Germline values: CDR1 KGHSH, CDR2 LQKENI. This CDR3 is 16 amino acids long. The CDR3 DNA follows: TGTGCCAGCTCACCAGGGTCCGGGACGAGGGATTCACCCCTCCACTTT. Translating it yields CASSPGSGTRDSPLHF.

The chain employs TRBV5-1 and TRBJ2-1; 9 bases line up with TRBD2. The CDR3 extends over 16 amino acids. In germline, CDR1 is SGHRS, CDR2 YFSETQ. V lost 4 bases to trimming and J lost 1 base; unmatched junction nucleotides: 6. The CDR3 sequence is CASSISSGNSYNEQFF. In DNA, the CDR3 is TGCGCCAGCAGCATCTCTAGCGGGAATTCCTACAATGAGCAGTTCTTC.

The chain couples TRBV5-1 to TRBJ1-2; D is unclear. V gave up 6 bases and J gave up 0 bases, with 15 bases separating them. The CDR3 consists of 15 residues. Germline V gene sequence: CDR1 SGHRS, CDR2 YFSETQ. CDR3 region: CASTVTFPSNYGYTF. CDR3 DNA: TGCGCCAGCACCGTGACCTTCCCATCTAACTATGGCTACACCTTC.

The V call is TRBV11-3, the J call TRBJ2-7, with D maybe TRBD1 (6 bases). With 3 bases removed from V and 4 bases from J, the gap between germline ends came to 7 bases. The CDR3 sequence is 12 residues long. From germline, CDR1 is SGHNT and CDR2 YENEEA. CDR3 sequence reads: CASSFGQYEQYF. The CDR3 DNA is TGTGCCAGCAGCTTTGGACAGTACGAGCAGTACTTC.

The chain uses TRBV2 and TRBJ1-4; maybe TRBD1 (5 bases). The V end was cut by 1 base, the J end by 7 bases, with 10 bases between. This CDR3 spans 14 amino acids. Germline assignment: CDR1 SNHLY and CDR2 FYNNEI. The CDR3, as DNA: TGTGCCAGCAGTGAAGGGACGGGACGTGAAAAACTGTTTTTT. It specifies CASSEGTGREKLFF. Based on the CDR3 plus reference TRBV2 and TRBJ1-4, the full variable domain is EPEVTQTPSHQVTQMGQEVILRCVPISNHLYFYWYRQILGQKVEFLVSFYNNEISEKSEIFDDQFSVERPDGSNFTLKIRSTKLEDSAMYFCASSEGTGREKLFFGSGTQLSVL.

The chain employs TRBV7-9 and TRBJ2-7, with TRBD1 as a possible D gene (5 bases). The germline V gene encodes CDR1 SEHNR and CDR2 FQNEAQ (reference sequence). CDR3 length: 11 residues. Trimming pared 6 bases from V and 7 bases from J, leaving 10 bases between. The CDR3 here is CASSSGFEQYF. The CDR3 DNA reads TGTGCCAGCAGTTCAGGGTTTGAGCAGTACTTC.

The chain has TRBV14 and TRBJ2-5, with 10 bases matching TRBD2. Trimming cost V 1 base and J 2 bases; bases outside gene matches: 4. This CDR3 has 16 amino acids. Germline CDR1 SGHDN, CDR2 FVKESK. The DNA of the CDR3 is TGTGCCAGCAGCCAAGGACGGACTAGCGGTCAAGAGACCCAGTACTTC. This codes for CASSQGRTSGQETQYF.

The chain recombines TRBV12-5 with TRBJ2-1; 9 positions agree with TRBD1. In germline, CDR1 is LGHNT, CDR2 FRNRAP. This CDR3 is built from 16 residues. J gave up 0 bases and V 6 bases, and 6 bases lay outside the gene matches. The DNA for the CDR3 is TGTGCTAGTGGCTACAGGGGGCGGAGCTCCTACAATGAGCAGTTCTTC. It encodes CASGYRGRSSYNEQFF.

V usage is TRBV27 and J usage is TRBJ2-1, with TRBD2 identical over 9 bases. V gave up 7 bases and J gave up 12 bases; unmatched junction bases: 19. The CDR3 covers 16 residues. Germline CDR1 and CDR2: MNHEY and SMNVEV (reference sequence). The CDR3 DNA reads TGTGCCAGCAAACCGTCGCTACTAGCGGGCACCGGGGGGCAGTTCTTC. This sequence encodes CASKPSLLAGTGGQFF.

The chain employs TRBV9 and TRBJ1-6; tentative D call: TRBD1 (6 bases). Germline CDR1 is SGDLS and CDR2 is YYNGEE. Trimming shortened V by 5 bases and J by 9 bases, and 21 bases separated the two germline ends. The CDR3 runs to 16 residues. DNA for the CDR3: TGTGCCAGCAGTTCGACAGGCGTGGGGAGTGGTTCACCCCTCCACTTT. Protein: CASSSTGVGSGSPLHF.

In its sample, this clone was seen once. The chain employs TRBV6-6 and TRBJ1-1; no firm D call. Per the germline V gene, CDR1 is MNHNY and CDR2 is SVGAGI (reference sequence). The CDR3 is made up of 13 amino acids. V was shortened by 6 bases and J by 1 base, with 9 bases between the two germline ends. The CDR3 sequence: CASSPRGNTEAFF. The CDR3 bases are TGTGCCAGCAGCCCCCGTGGGAACACTGAAGCTTTCTTT.

In DNA, the CDR3 is TGTGCCAGCAGTGAAAGTGGGGGTAGGGGAAACACCATATATTTT. Translated, it gives CASSESGGRGNTIYF. The V and J genes are TRBV6-1 and TRBJ1-3, with a weak D call TRBD1 (5 bases). CDR3 length: 15 amino acids. V was cut by 2 bases and J by 4 bases, with 12 bases left in between. Germline V gene data show CDR1 as MNHNS and CDR2 as SASEGT.

The J gene is TRBJ2-7, the V gene TRBV2; a weak D match, TRBD1 (6 bases). The V end was cut by 6 bases, the J end by 3 bases, with 15 bases between. The CDR3 runs to 14 residues. Germline V gives CDR1 SNHLY, CDR2 FYNNEI. Written as DNA, the CDR3 is TGTGCCAGCAGGTACCGGGACAACAGCTACGAGCAGTACTTC. Translated: CASRYRDNSYEQYF.

The chain links TRBV5-3 to TRBJ1-5; TRBD1 is a possible D gene (5 bases). TRBV5-3 carries the ORF label, with uncertain function. Deletions cut 4 bases from V and 0 bases from J, with 11 bases between. CDR3 size: 15 residues. The CDR3 spells CARSPTAYSNQPQHF. CDR3 in DNA: TGTGCCAGAAGCCCGACAGCCTATAGCAATCAGCCCCAGCATTTT.

The V gene is TRBV4-1, the J gene TRBJ2-3, with a weak D call TRBD2 (5 bases). Trimming left V 4 bases short and J 1 base short, with 12 bases between. This CDR3 spans 15 amino acids. The germline gives CDR1 MGHRA, CDR2 YSYEKL. CDR3 DNA: TGCGCCAGCAGCCCACAACTAGGCCGCACAGATACGCAGTATTTT. It translates to CASSPQLGRTDTQYF.

The rearrangement uses TRBV11-3 and TRBJ2-1; 9 positions agree with TRBD2. Germline values: CDR1 SGHNT, CDR2 YENEEA. V dropped 3 bases and J dropped 4; count of bases not matched to a gene: 1. The length of the CDR3 is 14 residues. The CDR3, as DNA: TGTGCCAGCAGCTTTACTAGCGGGTACAATGAGCAGTTCTTC. Translation: CASSFTSGYNEQFF.

This clone was found a few times. J is TRBJ2-2 and V is TRBV21-1; the table names TRBD2, a call not compared with the DNA. TRBV21-1 is designated a pseudogene. This CDR3 region has 15 residues. CDR3 sequence reads: CASSKQIATSEELFF. The CDR3, as DNA: TGTGCCAGCAGCAAGCAGATAGCTACGTCCGAGGAGCTGTTTTTT.

The gene calls are TRBV4-3 and TRBJ2-5; TRBD2 matches at 8 bases. Germline CDR1 is LGHNA and CDR2 is YSLEER. The ends lost 3 bases at V and 1 base at J; junction bases unmatched: 7. This CDR3 has 16 residues. The CDR3 spells CASSQGAGVGQETQYF. The CDR3 bases are TGCGCCAGCAGCCAGGGAGCGGGAGTAGGCCAAGAGACCCAGTACTTC.

The CDR3 DNA reads as TGCGCCAGCAGCTTCCAGGGCTATTACAATGAGCAGTTCTTC. It specifies CASSFQGYYNEQFF. V gene TRBV5-1 combines with J gene TRBJ2-1; a possible D gene is TRBD1 (5 bases). The V end lost 2 bases, the J end lost 4 bases, and 10 bases lay between the germline ends. Germline CDR1 SGHRS, CDR2 YFSETQ. The CDR3 runs 14 residues. Combining the CDR3 with reference TRBV5-1 and TRBJ2-1 gives the whole variable domain KAGVTQTPRYLIKTRGQQVTLSCSPISGHRSVSWYQQTPGQGLQFLFEYFSETQRNKGNFPGRFSGRQFSNSRSEMNVSTLELGDSALYLCASSFQGYYNEQFFGPGTRLTVL.

The chain combines TRBV27 with TRBJ2-5; 8 nucleotides agree with TRBD1. This CDR3 contains 14 residues. CDR1 and CDR2 from the germline V gene are MNHEY and SMNVEV (reference sequence). The ends lost 5 bases at V and 7 bases at J; junction bases unmatched: 9. The CDR3 coding sequence is TGTGCCAGCAGTGTAAACCGGGACAGGAGGACCCAGTACTTC. Translating it yields CASSVNRDRRTQYF.